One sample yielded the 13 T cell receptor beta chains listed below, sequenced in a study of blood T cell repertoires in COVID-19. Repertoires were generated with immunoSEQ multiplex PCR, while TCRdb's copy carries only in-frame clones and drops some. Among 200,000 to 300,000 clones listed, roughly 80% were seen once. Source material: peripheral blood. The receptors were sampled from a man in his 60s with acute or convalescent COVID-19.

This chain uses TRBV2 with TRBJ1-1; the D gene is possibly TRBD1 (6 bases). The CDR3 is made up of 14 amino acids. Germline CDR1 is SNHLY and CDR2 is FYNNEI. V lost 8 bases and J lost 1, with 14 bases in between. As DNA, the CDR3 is TGTGCCAGCTCCCTCGGGACACCGAACACTGAAGCTTTCTTT. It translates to CASSLGTPNTEAFF.

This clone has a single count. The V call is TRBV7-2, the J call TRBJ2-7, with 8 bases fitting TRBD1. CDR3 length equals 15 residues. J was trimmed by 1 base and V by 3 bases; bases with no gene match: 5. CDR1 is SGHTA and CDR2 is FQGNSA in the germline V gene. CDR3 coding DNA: TGTGCCAGCAGCTTGCAAACAGGGGGGTCCTACGAGCAGTACTTC. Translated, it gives CASSLQTGGSYEQYF.

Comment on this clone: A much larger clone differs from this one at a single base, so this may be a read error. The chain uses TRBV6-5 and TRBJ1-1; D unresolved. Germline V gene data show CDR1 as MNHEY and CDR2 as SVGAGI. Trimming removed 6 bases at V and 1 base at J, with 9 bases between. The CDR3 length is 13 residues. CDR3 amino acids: CASSFGGNTEAFF. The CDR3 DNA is TGTGCCAGCAGCTTTGGAGGGAACACTGAAGCTTTCTTT.

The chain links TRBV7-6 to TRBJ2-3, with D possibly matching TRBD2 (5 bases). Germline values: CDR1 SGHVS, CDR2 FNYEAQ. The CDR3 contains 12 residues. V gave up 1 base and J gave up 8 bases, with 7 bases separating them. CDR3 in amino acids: CASSLGSGTQYF. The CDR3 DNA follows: TGTGCCAGCAGCTTAGGAAGCGGTACGCAGTATTTT.

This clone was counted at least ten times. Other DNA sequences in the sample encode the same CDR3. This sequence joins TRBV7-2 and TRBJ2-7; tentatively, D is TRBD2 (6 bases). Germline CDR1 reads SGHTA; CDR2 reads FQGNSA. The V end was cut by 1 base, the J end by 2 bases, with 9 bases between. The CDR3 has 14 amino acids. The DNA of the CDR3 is TGTGCCAGCAGCTTAGGGCGGAGGGCCTACGAGCAGTACTTC. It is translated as CASSLGRRAYEQYF. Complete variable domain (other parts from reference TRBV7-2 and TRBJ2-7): GAGVSQSPSNKVTEKGKDVELRCDPISGHTALYWYRQSLGQGLEFLIYFQGNSAPDKSGLPSDRFSAERTGGSVSTLTIQRTQQEDSAVYLCASSLGRRAYEQYFGPGTRLTVT.

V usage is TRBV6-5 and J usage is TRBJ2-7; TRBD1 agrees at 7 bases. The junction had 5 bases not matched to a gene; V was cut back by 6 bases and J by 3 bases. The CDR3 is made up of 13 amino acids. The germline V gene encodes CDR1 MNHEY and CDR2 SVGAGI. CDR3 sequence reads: CASRGQTHYEQYF. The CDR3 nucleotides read TGTGCCAGCAGGGGACAGACCCACTACGAGCAGTACTTC.

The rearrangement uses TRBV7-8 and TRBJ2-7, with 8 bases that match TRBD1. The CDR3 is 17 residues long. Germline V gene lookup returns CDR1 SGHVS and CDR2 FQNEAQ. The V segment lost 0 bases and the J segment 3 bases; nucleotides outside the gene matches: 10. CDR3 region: CASSLAPSGQGHYEQYF. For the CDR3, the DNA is TGTGCCAGCAGCTTAGCACCCAGCGGACAGGGCCACTACGAGCAGTACTTC.

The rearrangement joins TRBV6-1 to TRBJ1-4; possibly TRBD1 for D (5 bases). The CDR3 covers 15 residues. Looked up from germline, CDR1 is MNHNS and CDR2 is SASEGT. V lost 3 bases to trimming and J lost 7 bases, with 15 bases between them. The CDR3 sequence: CASSDRGPAGEKLFF. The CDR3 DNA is TGTGCCAGCAGTGACCGGGGCCCAGCGGGTGAAAAACTGTTTTTT.

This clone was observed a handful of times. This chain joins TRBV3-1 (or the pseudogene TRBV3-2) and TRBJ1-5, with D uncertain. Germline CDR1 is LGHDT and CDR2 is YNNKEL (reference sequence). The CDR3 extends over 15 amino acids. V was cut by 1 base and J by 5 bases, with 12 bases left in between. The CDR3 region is CASSQGSSYYQPQHF. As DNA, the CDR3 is TGTGCCAGCAGCCAAGGTTCCTCCTATTATCAGCCCCAGCATTTT.

In DNA, the CDR3 is TGTGCCAGCAGCCCGAGACAGGCGAACACTGAAGCTTTCTTT. It is translated as CASSPRQANTEAFF. The rearrangement links TRBV5-6 to TRBJ1-1; D is possibly TRBD1 (6 bases). The CDR3 is 14 residues long. CDR1 and CDR2 (germline): SGHDT, YYEEEE. V lost 4 bases and J lost 1, with 11 bases in between.

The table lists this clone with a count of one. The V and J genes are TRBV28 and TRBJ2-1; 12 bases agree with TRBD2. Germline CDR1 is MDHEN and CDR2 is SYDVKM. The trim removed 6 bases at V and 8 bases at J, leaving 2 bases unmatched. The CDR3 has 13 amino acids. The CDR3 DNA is TGTGCCAGCAGGACTAGCGGGAGCTATGAGCAGTTCTTC. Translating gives CASRTSGSYEQFF.

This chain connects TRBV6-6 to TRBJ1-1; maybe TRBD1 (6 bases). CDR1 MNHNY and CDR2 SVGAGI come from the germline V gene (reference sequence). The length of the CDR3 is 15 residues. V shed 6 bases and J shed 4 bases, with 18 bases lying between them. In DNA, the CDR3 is TGTGCCAGCAGGAAACAGGGTGTCGCCCCCACTGAAGCTTTCTTT. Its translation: CASRKQGVAPTEAFF.

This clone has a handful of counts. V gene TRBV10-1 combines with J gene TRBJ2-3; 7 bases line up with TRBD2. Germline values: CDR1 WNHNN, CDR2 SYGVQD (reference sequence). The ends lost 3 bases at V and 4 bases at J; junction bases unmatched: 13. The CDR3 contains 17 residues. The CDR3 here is CASSEVGFRGGPDTQYF. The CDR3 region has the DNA TGCGCCAGCAGTGAAGTGGGCTTCCGCGGGGGACCAGATACGCAGTATTTT.